The T cell receptor (beta chain) described here comes from a study of blood T cell repertoires in COVID-19. This clone was picked up a small number of times. CDR3 size: 13 residues. The V and J ends lost 8 bases and 7 bases, in that order; junction bases with no gene match: 7. Germline lookup yields CDR1 ENHRY and CDR2 SYGVKD. The data were produced by immunoSEQ multiplex PCR, yet TCRdb's version contains in-frame clones alone and is incomplete. Among 35,000 to 55,000 clones listed, about nine tenths were seen once. This chain links TRBV10-3 with TRBJ2-7; 11 bases agree with TRBD1. Source material: peripheral blood. This TCR derives from a human donor in a cohort sampled during active COVID-19. The chain's CDR3 is CAIWDRGTQEQYF. CDR3 sequence (DNA): TGTGCCATCTGGGACAGGGGGACACAAGAGCAGTACTTC.